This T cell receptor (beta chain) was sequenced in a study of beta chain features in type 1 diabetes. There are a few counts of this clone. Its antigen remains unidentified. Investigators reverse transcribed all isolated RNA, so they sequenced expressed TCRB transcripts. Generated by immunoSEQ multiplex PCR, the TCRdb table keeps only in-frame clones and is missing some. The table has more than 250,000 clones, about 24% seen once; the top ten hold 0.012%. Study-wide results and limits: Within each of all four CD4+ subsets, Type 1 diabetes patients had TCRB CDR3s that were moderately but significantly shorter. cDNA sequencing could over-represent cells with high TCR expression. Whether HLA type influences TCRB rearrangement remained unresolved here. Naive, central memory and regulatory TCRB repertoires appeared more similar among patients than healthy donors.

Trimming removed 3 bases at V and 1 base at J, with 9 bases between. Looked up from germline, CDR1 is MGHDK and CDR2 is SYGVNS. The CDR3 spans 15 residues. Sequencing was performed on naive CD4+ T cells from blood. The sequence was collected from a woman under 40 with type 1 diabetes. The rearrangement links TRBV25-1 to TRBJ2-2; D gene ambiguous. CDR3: CASSDAQWNTGELFF. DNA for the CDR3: TGTGCCAGCAGTGACGCCCAGTGGAACACCGGGGAGCTGTTTTTT.